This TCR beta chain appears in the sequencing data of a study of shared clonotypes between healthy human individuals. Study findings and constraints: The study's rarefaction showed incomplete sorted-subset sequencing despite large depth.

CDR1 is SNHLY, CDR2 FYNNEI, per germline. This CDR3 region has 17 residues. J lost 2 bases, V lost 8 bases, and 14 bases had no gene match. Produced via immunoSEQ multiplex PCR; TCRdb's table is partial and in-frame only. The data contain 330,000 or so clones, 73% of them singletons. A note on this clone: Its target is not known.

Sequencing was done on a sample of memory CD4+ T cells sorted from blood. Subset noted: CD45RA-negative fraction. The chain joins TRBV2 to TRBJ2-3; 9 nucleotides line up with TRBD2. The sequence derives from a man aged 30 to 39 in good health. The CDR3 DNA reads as TGTGCCAGCGGACCTAGCGGACTAGCGTTCGCCACAGATACGCAGTATTTT. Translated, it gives CASGPSGLAFATDTQYF.